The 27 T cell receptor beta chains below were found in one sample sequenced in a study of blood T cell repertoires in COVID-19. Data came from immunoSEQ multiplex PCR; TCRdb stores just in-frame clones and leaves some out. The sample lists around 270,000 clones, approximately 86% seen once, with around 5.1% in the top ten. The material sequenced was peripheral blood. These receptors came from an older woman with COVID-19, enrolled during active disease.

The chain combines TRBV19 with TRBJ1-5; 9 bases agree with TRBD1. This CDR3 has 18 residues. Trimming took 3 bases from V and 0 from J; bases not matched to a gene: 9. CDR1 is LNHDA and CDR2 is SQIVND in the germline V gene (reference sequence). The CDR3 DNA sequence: TGTGCCAGTAGTATCGACAGGGGGTACCCTATTAGCAATCAGCCCCAGCATTTT. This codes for CASSIDRGYPISNQPQHF. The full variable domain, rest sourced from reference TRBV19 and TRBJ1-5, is DGGITQSPKYLFRKEGQNVTLSCEQNLNHDAMYWYRQDPGQGLRLIYYSQIVNDFQKGDIAEGYSVSREKKESFPLTVTSAQKNPTAFYLCASSIDRGYPISNQPQHFGDGTRLSIL.

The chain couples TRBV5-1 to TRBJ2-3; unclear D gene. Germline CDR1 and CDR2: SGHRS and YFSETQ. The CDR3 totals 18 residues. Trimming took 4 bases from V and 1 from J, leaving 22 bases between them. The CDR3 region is CASSAGKRAPDGTDTQYF. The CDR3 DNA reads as TGCGCCAGCAGCGCTGGAAAGCGTGCCCCCGATGGCACAGATACGCAGTATTTT.

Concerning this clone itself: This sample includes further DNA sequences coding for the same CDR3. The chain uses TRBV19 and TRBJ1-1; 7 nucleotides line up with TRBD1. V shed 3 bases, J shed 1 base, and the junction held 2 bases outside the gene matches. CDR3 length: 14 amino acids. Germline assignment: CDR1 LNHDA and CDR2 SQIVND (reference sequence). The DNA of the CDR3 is TGTGCCAGTAGTATTGACAGGGCGAACACTGAAGCTTTCTTT. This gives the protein CASSIDRANTEAFF. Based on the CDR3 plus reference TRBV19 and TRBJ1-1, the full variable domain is DGGITQSPKYLFRKEGQNVTLSCEQNLNHDAMYWYRQDPGQGLRLIYYSQIVNDFQKGDIAEGYSVSREKKESFPLTVTSAQKNPTAFYLCASSIDRANTEAFFGQGTRLTVV.

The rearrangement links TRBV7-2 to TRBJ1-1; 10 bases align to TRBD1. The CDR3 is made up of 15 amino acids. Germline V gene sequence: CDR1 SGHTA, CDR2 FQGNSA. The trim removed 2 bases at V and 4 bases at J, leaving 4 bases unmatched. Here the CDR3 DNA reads TGTGCCAGCAGCTTATACGGACAGGGGGGCACTGAAGCTTTCTTT. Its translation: CASSLYGQGGTEAFF.

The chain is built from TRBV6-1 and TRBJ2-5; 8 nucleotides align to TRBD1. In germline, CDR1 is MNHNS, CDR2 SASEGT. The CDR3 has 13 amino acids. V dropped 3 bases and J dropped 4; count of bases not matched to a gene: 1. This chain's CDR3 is CASSDRGRETQYF. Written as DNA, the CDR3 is TGTGCCAGCAGTGACAGGGGGCGAGAGACCCAGTACTTC.

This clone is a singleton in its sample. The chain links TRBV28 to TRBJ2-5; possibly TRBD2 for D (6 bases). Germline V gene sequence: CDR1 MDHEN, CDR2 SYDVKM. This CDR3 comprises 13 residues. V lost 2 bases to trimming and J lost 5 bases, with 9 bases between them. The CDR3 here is CASSLPGRETQYF. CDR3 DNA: TGTGCCAGCAGTTTACCGGGGAGGGAGACCCAGTACTTC.

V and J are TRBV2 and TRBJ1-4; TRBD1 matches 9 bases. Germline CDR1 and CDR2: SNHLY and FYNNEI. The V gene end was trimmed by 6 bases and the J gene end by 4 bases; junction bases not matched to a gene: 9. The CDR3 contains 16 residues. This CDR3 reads CASSPDRGTGNEKLFF. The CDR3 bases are TGTGCCAGCAGCCCGGACAGGGGAACGGGTAATGAAAAACTGTTTTTT.

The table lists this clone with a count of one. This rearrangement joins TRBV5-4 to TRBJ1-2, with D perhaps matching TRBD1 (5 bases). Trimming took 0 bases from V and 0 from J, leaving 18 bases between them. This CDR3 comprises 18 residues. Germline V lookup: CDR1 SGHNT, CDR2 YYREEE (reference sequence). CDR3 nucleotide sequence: TGTGCCAGCAGCTTGGGGGGTGGGGCAGTCCCGACTAACTATGGCTACACCTTC. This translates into CASSLGGGAVPTNYGYTF.

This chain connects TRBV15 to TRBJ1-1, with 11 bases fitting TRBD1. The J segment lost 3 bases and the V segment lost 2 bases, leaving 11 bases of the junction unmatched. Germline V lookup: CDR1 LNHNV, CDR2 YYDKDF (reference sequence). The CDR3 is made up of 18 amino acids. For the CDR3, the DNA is TGTGCCACCAGCAGATCCGGACAGGGGGCTAGATTGGACACTGAAGCTTTCTTT. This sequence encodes CATSRSGQGARLDTEAFF.

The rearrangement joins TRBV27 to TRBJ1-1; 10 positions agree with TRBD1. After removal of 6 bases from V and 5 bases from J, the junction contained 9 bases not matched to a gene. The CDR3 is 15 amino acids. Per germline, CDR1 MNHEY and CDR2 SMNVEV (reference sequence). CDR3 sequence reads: CASSRDRGTGTEAFF. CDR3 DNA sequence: TGTGCCAGCAGCAGGGACAGGGGAACCGGGACTGAAGCTTTCTTT.

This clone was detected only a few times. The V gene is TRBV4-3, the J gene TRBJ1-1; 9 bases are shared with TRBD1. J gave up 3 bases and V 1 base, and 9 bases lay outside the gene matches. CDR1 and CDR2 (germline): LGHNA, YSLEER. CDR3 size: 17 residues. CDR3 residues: CASSQGWRDRVYTEAFF. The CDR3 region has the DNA TGCGCCAGCAGCCAAGGTTGGCGGGACAGGGTATACACTGAAGCTTTCTTT.

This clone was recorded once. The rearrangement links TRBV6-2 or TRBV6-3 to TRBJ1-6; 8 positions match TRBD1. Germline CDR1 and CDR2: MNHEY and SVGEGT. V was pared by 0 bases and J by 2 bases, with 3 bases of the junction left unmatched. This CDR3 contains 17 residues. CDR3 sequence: CASSYSAGGAYNSPLHF. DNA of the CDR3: TGTGCCAGCAGTTACTCAGCAGGGGGCGCCTATAATTCACCCCTCCACTTT.

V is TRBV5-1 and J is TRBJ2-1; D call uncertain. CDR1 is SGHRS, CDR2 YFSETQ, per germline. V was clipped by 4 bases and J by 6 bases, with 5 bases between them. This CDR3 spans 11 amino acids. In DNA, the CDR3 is TGCGCCAGCAGCCGGAGCAATGAGCAGTTCTTC. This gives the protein CASSRSNEQFF.

CDR3 nucleotide sequence: TGCAGCGTTGAGAATTTGGGGGGGGCAGGTGAGCAGTTCTTC. Residues: CSVENLGGAGEQFF. The chain combines TRBV29-1 with TRBJ2-1; TRBD2 might be the D (7 bases). Between the trimmed V and J ends, which lost 3 bases and 9 bases, there was a span of 18 bases. Germline CDR1 SQVTM, CDR2 ANQGSEA. This CDR3 has 14 residues.

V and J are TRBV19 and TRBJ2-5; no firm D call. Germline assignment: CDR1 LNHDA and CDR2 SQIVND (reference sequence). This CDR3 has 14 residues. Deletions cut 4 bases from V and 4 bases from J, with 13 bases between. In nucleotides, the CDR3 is TGTGCCAGTAGTACCCCTTCCGGTCGAGAGACCCAGTACTTC. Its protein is CASSTPSGRETQYF.

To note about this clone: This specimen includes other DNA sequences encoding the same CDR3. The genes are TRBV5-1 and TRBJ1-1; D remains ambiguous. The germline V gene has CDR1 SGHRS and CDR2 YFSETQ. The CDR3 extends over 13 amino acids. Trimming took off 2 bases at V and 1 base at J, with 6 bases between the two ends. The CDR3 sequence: CASSLNTNTEAFF. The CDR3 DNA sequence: TGCGCCAGCAGCTTAAACACGAACACTGAAGCTTTCTTT.

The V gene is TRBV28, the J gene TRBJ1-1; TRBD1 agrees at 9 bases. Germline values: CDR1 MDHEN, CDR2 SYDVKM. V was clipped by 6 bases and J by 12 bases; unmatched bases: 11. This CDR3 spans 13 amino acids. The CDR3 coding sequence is TGTGCCAGCAGGCATGGGGGACAGGGTCGTCCTTTCTTT. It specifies CASRHGGQGRPFF. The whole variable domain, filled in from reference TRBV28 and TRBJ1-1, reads DVKVTQSSRYLVKRTGEKVFLECVQDMDHENMFWYRQDPGLGLRLIYFSYDVKMKEKGDIPEGYSVSREKKERFSLILESASTNQTSMYLCASRHGGQGRPFFGQGTRLTVV.

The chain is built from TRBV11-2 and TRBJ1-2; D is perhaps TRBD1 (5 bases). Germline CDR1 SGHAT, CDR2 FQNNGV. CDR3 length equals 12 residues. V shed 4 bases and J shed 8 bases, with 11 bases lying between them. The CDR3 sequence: CASSSGVLGYTF. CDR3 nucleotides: TGTGCCAGCAGCTCGGGGGTACTCGGCTACACCTTC.

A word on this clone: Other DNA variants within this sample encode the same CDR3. CDR3 bases: TGTGCCAGTAGTATCGACAGGGGAGCCTACGAGCAGTACTTC. Amino acids: CASSIDRGAYEQYF. The V call is TRBV19, the J call TRBJ2-7, with 8 bases aligning to TRBD1. Looked up from germline, CDR1 is LNHDA and CDR2 is SQIVND (reference sequence). This CDR3 contains 14 residues. V was pared by 3 bases and J by 2 bases, with 3 bases of the junction left unmatched.

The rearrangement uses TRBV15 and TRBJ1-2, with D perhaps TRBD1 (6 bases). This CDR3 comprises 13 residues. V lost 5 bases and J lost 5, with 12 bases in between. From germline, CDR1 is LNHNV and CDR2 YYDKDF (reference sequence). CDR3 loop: CATSGGIGYGYTF. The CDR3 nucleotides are TGTGCCACCAGCGGGGGCATCGGGTATGGCTACACCTTC.

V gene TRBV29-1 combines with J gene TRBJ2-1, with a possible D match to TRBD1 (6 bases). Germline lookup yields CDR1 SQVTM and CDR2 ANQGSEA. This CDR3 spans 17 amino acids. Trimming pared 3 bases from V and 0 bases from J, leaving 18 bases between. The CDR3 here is CSVDLSDRLRSYNEQFF. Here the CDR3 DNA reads TGCAGCGTTGACCTGTCGGACAGACTTCGCTCCTACAATGAGCAGTTCTTC.

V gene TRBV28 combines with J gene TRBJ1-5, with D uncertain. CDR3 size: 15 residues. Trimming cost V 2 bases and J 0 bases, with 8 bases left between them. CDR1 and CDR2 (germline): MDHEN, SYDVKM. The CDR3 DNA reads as TGTGCCAGCAGTTTAGACACCCCTAGCAATCAGCCCCAGCATTTT. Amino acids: CASSLDTPSNQPQHF.

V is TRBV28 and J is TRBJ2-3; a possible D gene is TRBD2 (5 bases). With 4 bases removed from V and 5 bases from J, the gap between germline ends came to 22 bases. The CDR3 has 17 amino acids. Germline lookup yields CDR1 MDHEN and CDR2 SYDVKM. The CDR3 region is CASSSPGMGLFGDTQYF. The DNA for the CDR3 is TGTGCCAGCAGTTCGCCGGGGATGGGGTTATTTGGAGATACGCAGTATTTT.

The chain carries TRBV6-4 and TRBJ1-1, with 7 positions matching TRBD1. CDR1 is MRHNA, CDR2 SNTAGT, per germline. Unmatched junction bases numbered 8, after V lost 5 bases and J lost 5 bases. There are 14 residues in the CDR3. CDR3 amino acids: CASSRDRGGTEAFF. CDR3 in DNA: TGTGCCAGCAGTCGGGACAGAGGTGGGACTGAAGCTTTCTTT.

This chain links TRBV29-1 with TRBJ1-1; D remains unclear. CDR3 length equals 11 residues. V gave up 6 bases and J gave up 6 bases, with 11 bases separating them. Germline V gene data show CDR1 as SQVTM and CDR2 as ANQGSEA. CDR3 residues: CSVAQTPEAFF. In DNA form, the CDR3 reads TGCAGCGTCGCACAGACCCCTGAAGCTTTCTTT.

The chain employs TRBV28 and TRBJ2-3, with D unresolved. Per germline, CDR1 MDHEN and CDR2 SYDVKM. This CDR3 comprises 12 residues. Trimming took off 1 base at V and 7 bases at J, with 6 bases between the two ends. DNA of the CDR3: TGTGCCAGCAGTTTATCTCGGTATACGCAGTATTTT. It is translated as CASSLSRYTQYF. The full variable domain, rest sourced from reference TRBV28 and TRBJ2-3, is DVKVTQSSRYLVKRTGEKVFLECVQDMDHENMFWYRQDPGLGLRLIYFSYDVKMKEKGDIPEGYSVSREKKERFSLILESASTNQTSMYLCASSLSRYTQYFGPGTRLTVL.

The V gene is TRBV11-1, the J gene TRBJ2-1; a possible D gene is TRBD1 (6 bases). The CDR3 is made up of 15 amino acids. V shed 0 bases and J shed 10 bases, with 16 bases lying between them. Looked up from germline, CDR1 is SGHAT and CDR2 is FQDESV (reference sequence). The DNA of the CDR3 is TGTGCCAGCAGCTTAGCGGCGACAGGAGTAGAAGAGCAGTTCTTC. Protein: CASSLAATGVEEQFF.